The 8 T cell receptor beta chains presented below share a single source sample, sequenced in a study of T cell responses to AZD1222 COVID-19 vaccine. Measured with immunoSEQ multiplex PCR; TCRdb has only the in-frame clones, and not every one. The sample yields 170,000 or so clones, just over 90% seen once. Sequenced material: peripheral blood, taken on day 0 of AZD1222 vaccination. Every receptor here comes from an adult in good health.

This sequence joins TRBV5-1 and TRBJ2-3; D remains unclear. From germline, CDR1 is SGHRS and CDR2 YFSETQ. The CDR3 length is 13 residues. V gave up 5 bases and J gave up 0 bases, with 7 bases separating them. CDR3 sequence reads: CASRDLSTDTQYF. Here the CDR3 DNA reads TGCGCCAGCAGGGATCTAAGCACAGATACGCAGTATTTT.

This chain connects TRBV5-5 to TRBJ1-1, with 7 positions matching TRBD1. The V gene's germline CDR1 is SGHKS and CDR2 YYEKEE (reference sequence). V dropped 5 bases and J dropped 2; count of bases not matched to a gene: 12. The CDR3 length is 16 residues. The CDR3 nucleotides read TGTGCCAGCAGATCGACGTTGACAGGGACCAACACTGAAGCTTTCTTT. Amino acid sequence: CASRSTLTGTNTEAFF. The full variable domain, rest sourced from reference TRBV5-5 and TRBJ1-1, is DAGVTQSPTHLIKTRGQQVTLRCSPISGHKSVSWYQQVLGQGPQFIFQYYEKEERGRGNFPDRFSARQFPNYSSELNVNALLLGDSALYLCASRSTLTGTNTEAFFGQGTRLTVV.

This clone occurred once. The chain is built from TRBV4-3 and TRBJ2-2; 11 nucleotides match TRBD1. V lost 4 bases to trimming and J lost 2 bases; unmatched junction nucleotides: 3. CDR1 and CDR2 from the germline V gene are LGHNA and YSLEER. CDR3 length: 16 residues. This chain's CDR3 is CASSLGTGGNTGELFF. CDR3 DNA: TGCGCCAGCAGCCTCGGGACAGGGGGTAACACCGGGGAGCTGTTTTTT.

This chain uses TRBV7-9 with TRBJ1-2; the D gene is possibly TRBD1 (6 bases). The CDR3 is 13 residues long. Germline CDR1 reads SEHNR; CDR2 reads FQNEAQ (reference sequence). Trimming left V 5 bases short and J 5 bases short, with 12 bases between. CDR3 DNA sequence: TGTGCCAGCAGCCCGTCGGGGGCTTATGGCTACACCTTC. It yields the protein CASSPSGAYGYTF.

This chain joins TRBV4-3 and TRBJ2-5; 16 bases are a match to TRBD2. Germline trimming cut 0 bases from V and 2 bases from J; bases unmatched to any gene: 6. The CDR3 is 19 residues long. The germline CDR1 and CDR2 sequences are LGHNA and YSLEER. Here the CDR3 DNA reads TGCGCCAGCAGCCAAGAATTCGTGGGACTAGCGGGGGGGCAAGAGACCCAGTACTTC. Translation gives CASSQEFVGLAGGQETQYF.

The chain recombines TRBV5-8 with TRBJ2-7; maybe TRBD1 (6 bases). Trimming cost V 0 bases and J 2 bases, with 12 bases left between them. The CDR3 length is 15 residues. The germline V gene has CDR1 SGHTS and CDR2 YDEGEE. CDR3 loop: CASSLARGGTYEQYF. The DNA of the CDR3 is TGTGCCAGCAGCTTGGCGAGAGGGGGAACCTACGAGCAGTACTTC.

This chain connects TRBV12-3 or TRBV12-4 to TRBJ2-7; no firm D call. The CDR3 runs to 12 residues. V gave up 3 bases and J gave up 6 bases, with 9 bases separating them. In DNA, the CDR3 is TGTGCCAGCAGTTTTTCAGGACCCGAGCAGTACTTC. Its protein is CASSFSGPEQYF.

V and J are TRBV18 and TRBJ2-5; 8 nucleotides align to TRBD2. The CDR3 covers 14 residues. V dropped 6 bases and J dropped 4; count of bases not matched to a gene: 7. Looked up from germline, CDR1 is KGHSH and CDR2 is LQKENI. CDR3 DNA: TGTGCCAGCTCCCCAACTAGCGGTGGAGAGACCCAGTACTTC. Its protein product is CASSPTSGGETQYF.